The T cell receptor (beta chain) described here comes from a study of cytomegalovirus exposure and HLA in healthy donors. V was pared by 6 bases and J by 2 bases, with 15 bases of the junction left unmatched. The CDR3 spans 18 residues. Germline V gene lookup returns CDR1 WNHNN and CDR2 SYGVQD (reference sequence). Everyone who donated was a healthy bone marrow donor. With 60 Vbeta and 13 Jbeta primers, the PCR was carried out. Here immunoSEQ multiplex PCR was the method, and the copy in TCRdb shows in-frame clones only, minus some. The listing records tens of thousands of clones. Points on this clone: Its antigen is unknown.

Study-level findings and limits: Among TCR sequences, most were rare, though some public TCRs appeared in many donors. Sequencing likely produced, as an artifact, a cluster of highly shared sequence variants.

This TCR was recovered from a female donor in good health and CMV-seropositive. The chain carries TRBV10-1 and TRBJ2-7, with TRBD2 identical over 11 bases. The specimen was PBMCs. The CDR3 loop is CASSFGVSGRALAYEQYF. The CDR3 nucleotides are TGCGCCAGCAGCTTTGGTGTTAGCGGGAGGGCCCTTGCCTACGAGCAGTACTTC.